One and the same sample provided the 2 T cell receptor beta chains below, sequenced in a study of blood T cell repertoires in COVID-19. The protocol was immunoSEQ multiplex PCR, while the TCRdb copy is restricted to in-frame clones and leaves out a portion. The data show fewer than 50,000 clones, roughly 88% seen once. The sequenced sample consisted of peripheral blood. The origin of the receptors is a man in his 70s with active COVID-19.

The V gene is TRBV5-4, the J gene TRBJ1-2; 7 bases are shared with TRBD1. This CDR3 has 16 amino acids. V gave up 3 bases and J gave up 4 bases; unmatched junction bases: 12. Germline CDR1 is SGHNT and CDR2 is YYREEE (reference sequence). CDR3 DNA: TGTGCCAGCAGCTCGGACAACAGGGGCTTTAGCTATGGCTACACCTTC. The encoded protein is CASSSDNRGFSYGYTF.

This chain joins TRBV7-9 and TRBJ2-5; D remains unclear. V lost 1 base to trimming and J lost 0 bases, with 6 bases between them. The CDR3 consists of 14 residues. CDR1 SEHNR and CDR2 FQNEAQ come from the germline V gene (reference sequence). CDR3 loop: CASSLVAYQETQYF. CDR3 coding DNA: TGTGCCAGCAGCTTAGTTGCGTACCAAGAGACCCAGTACTTC.